Listed below are T cell receptor beta chains from one sample, sequenced in a study of CD8+ T cells in alopecia areata. Using immunoSEQ multiplex PCR, the repertoire was profiled, and TCRdb retains in-frame clones only, with some absent. The data hold about 190,000 clones, with 60% to 70% observed a single time. The specimen was CD4+ T cells sorted from blood, collected at week 4, from a patient treated with tofacitinib. These receptor sequences come from a human donor with alopecia areata. Both conserved end residues are part of each CDR3. Fields, in order: J gene, clone size, D gene, V gene, CDR3 protein, CDR3 DNA. D genes are given only for firm matches. Where a row states a size, it is once, few, many or the class of an expanded clone; other rows omit it.

TRBJ2-4,few,TRBD2,TRBV2,CASSEFGLADTINIQYF,TGTGCCAGCAGTGAATTTGGGCTAGCGGACACAATAAACATTCAGTACTTC
TRBJ2-5,-,TRBD1,TRBV5-1,CASSRDRAYQETQYF,TGCGCCAGCAGTCGGGACAGAGCGTACCAAGAGACCCAGTACTTC
TRBJ2-3,few,-,TRBV18,CASSTTRSRADDTQYF,TGTGCCAGCTCCACGACCAGGAGCCGTGCGGACGATACGCAGTATTTT
TRBJ1-5,-,-,TRBV6-1,CASSAMPGGTAGNQPQHF,TGTGCCAGCAGTGCTATGCCGGGAGGCACTGCCGGCAATCAGCCCCAGCATTTT
TRBJ2-2,-,TRBD2,TRBV5-4,CASSSKAGGHTGELFF,TGTGCCAGCAGCTCCAAAGCGGGAGGGCATACCGGGGAGCTGTTTTTT
TRBJ2-2,-,-,TRBV19,CASSTGLAGELFF,TGTGCCAGTAGTACAGGACTGGCCGGGGAGCTGTTTTTT
TRBJ2-1,once,-,TRBV7-7,CASSLSVSLEQFF,TGTGCCAGCAGCTTATCGGTGTCCCTCGAGCAGTTCTTC
TRBJ2-3,few,-,TRBV29-1,CSVRTRRGDTQYF,TGCAGCGTCAGGACCCGTAGGGGGGATACGCAGTATTTT
TRBJ2-1,few,-,TRBV5-1,CASSFEPSSYNEQFF,TGCGCCAGCAGCTTTGAACCTAGCTCCTACAATGAGCAGTTCTTC
TRBJ2-1,-,TRBD2,TRBV25-1,CASTGTSQSWFF,TGTGCCAGCACCGGGACTAGCCAATCGTGGTTCTTC
TRBJ1-2,few,-,TRBV7-2,CASSSSGPRDGYTF,TGTGCCAGCAGCTCCTCAGGCCCCAGGGATGGCTACACCTTC
TRBJ2-3,-,-,TRBV30,CAWSVVGGNTDTQYF,TGTGCCTGGAGTGTAGTGGGAGGCAACACAGATACGCAGTATTTT
TRBJ1-3,-,-,TRBV9,CASSVGPLRAGNTIYF,TGTGCCAGCAGCGTAGGCCCCCTTCGAGCTGGAAACACCATATATTTT
TRBJ2-6,once,-,TRBV25-1,CASSGGYSGANVLTF,TGTGCCAGCAGCGGGGGCTACTCTGGGGCCAACGTCCTGACTTTC
TRBJ1-2,-,-,TRBV7-2,CASSLGRDLNSDGYTF,TGTGCCAGCAGCTTAGGACGTGACCTAAATTCAGATGGCTACACCTTC